The following is a T cell receptor (beta chain) sequence with its context. TCRdb's copy holds only in-frame clones and misses some; the assay was immunoSEQ multiplex PCR. The table lists 260,000 or so clones, approximately 80% of them singletons. The data were obtained in a study of control samples from healthy donors and cancer patients. There are 15 residues in the CDR3. The ends lost 5 bases at V and 8 bases at J; junction bases unmatched: 10. Germline CDR1 is LGHDT and CDR2 is YNNKEL (reference sequence). The chain joins TRBV3-1 (or the pseudogene TRBV3-2) to TRBJ1-4; 8 nucleotides align to TRBD1. The sample comprised PBMCs. The sequence derives from a woman in her sixties with lung cancer. The CDR3 coding sequence is TGTGCCAGCAGCAGACGGACAGGGAATCAAGAAAAACTGTTTTTT. This codes for CASSRRTGNQEKLFF.